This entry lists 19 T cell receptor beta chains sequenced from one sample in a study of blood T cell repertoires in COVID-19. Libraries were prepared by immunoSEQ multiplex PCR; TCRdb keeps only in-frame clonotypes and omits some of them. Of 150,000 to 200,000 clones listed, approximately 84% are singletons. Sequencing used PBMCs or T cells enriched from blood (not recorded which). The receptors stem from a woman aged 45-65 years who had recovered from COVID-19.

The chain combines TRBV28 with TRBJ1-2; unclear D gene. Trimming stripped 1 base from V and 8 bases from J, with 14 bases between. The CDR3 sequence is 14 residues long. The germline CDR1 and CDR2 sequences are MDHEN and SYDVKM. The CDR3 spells CASSLSLLPRGYTF. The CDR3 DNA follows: TGTGCCAGCAGTTTATCTCTGCTTCCGCGGGGCTACACCTTC.

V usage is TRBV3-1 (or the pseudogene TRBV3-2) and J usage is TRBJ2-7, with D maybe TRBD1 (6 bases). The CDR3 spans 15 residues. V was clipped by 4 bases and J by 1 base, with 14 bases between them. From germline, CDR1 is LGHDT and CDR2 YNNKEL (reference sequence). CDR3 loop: CASSPHPQGSYEQYF. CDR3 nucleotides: TGTGCCAGCAGCCCCCACCCCCAGGGGTCCTACGAGCAGTACTTC.

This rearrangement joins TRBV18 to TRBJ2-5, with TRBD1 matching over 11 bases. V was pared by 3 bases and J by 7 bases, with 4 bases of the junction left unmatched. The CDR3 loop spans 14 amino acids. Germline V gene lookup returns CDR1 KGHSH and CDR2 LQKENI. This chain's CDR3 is CASSPVGQGATQYF. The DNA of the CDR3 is TGTGCCAGCTCACCTGTAGGACAGGGGGCGACCCAGTACTTC.

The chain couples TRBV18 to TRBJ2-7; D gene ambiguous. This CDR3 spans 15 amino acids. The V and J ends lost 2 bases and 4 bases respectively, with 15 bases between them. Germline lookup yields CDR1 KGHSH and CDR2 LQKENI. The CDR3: CASSPADLRSYEQYF. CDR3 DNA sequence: TGTGCCAGCTCACCAGCAGATTTGAGGTCGTACGAGCAGTACTTC. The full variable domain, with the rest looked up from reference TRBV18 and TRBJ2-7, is NAGVMQNPRHLVRRRGQEARLRCSPMKGHSHVYWYRQLPEEGLKFMVYLQKENIIDESGMPKERFSAEFPKEGPSILRIQQVVRGDSAAYFCASSPADLRSYEQYFGPGTRLTVT.

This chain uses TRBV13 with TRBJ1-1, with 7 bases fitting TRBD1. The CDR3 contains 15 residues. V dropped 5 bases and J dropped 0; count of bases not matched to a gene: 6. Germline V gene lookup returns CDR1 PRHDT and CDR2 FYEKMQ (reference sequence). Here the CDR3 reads CASSPTTGMNTEAFF. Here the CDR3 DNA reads TGTGCCAGCAGCCCTACGACAGGGATGAACACTGAAGCTTTCTTT. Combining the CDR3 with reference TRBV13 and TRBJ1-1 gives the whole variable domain AAGVIQSPRHLIKEKRETATLKCYPIPRHDTVYWYQQGPGQDPQFLISFYEKMQSDKGSIPDRFSAQQFSDYHSELNMSSLELGDSALYFCASSPTTGMNTEAFFGQGTRLTVV.

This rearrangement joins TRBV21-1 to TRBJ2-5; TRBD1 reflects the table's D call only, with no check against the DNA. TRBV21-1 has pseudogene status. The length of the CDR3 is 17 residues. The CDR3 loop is CASSPRGPRQSQETQYF. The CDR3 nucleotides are TGTGCCAGCAGCCCGAGGGGGCCCCGACAGTCCCAAGAGACCCAGTACTTC.

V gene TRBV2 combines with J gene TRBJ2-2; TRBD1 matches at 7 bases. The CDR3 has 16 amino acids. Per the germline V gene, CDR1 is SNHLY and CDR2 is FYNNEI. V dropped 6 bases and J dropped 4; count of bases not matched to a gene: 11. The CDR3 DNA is TGTGCCAGCAGCCCAAGACAGGGATACGTCACCGGGGAGCTGTTTTTT. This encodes CASSPRQGYVTGELFF.

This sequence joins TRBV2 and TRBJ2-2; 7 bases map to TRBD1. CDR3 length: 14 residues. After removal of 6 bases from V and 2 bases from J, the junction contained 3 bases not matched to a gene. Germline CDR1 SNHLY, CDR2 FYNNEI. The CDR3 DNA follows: TGTGCCAGCAGGGACAGGATTAACACCGGGGAGCTGTTTTTT. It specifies CASRDRINTGELFF.

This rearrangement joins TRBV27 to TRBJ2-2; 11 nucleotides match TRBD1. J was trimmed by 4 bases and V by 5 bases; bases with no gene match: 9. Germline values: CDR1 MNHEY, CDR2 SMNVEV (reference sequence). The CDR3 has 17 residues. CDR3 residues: CASSPGSGTGGTGELFF. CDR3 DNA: TGTGCCAGCAGTCCGGGGTCCGGGACAGGGGGCACCGGGGAGCTGTTTTTT.

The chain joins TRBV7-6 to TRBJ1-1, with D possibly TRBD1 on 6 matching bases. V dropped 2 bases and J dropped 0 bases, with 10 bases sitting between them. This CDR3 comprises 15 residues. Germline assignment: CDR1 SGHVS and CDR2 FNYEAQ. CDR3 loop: CASSLTTGLNTEAFF. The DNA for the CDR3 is TGTGCCAGCAGCTTAACCACAGGGTTGAACACTGAAGCTTTCTTT.

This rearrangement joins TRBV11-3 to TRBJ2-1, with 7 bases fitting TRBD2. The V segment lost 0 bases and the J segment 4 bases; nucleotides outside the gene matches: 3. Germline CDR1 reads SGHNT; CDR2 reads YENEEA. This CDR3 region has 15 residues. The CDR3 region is CASSLDAGEYNEQFF. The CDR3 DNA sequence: TGTGCCAGCAGCTTAGATGCGGGAGAATACAATGAGCAGTTCTTC.

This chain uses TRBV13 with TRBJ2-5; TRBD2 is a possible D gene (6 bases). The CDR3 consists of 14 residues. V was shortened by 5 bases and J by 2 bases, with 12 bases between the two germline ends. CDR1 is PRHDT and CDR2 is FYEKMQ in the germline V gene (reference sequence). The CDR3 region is CASSLRDFQETQYF. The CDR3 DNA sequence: TGTGCCAGCAGCCTACGGGACTTTCAAGAGACCCAGTACTTC.

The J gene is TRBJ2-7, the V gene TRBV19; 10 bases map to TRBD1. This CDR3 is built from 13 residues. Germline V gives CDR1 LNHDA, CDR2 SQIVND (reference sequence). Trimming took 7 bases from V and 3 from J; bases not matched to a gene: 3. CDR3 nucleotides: TGTGCCAGTAAGGGACAGGGGCACTACGAGCAGTACTTC. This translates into CASKGQGHYEQYF.

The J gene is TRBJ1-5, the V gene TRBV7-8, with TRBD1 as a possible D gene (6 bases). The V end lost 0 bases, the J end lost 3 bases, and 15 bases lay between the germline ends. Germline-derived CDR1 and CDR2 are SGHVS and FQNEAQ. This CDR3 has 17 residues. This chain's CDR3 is CASSLALRGGINQPQHF. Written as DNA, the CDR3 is TGTGCCAGCAGCTTAGCGCTAAGAGGGGGTATCAATCAGCCCCAGCATTTT.

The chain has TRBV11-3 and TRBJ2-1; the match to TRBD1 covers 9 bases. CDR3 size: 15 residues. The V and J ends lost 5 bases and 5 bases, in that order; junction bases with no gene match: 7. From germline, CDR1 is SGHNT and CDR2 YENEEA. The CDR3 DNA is TGTGCCAGCAGCGAAGGGACAGGGTGGAACAATGAGCAGTTCTTC. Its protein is CASSEGTGWNNEQFF. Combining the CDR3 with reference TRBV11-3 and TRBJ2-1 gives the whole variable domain EAGVVQSPRYKIIEKKQPVAFWCNPISGHNTLYWYLQNLGQGPELLIRYENEEAVDDSQLPKDRFSAERLKGVDSTLKIQPAELGDSAVYLCASSEGTGWNNEQFFGPGTRLTVL.

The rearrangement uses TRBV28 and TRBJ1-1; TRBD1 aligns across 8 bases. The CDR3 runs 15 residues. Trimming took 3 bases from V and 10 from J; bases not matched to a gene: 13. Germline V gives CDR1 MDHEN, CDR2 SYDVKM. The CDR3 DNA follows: TGTGCCAGCAGTTTTACGACAGGGGTCCCCATACTAGCTTTCTTT. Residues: CASSFTTGVPILAFF.

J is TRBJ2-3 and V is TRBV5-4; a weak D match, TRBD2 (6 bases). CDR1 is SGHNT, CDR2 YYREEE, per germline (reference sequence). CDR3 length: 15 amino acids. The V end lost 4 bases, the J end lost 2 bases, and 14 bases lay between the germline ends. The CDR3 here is CASSPMGGNTDTQYF. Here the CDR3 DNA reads TGTGCCAGCAGCCCCATGGGCGGGAACACAGATACGCAGTATTTT.

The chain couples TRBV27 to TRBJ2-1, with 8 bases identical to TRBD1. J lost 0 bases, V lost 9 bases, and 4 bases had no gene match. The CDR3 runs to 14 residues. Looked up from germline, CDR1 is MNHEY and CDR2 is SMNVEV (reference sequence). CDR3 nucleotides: TGTGCCAGTAAAACAGGGGGCTCCTACAATGAGCAGTTCTTC. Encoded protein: CASKTGGSYNEQFF.

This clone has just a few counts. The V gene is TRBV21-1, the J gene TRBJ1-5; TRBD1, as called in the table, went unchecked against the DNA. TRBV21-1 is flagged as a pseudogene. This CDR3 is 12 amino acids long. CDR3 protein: CASRQVHQPQHF. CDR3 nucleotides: TGTGCCAGCAGACAGGTCCATCAGCCCCAGCATTTT.